This T cell receptor (beta chain) came from a study of shared clonotypes between healthy human individuals. Regarding this clone: Its specificity is unknown.

Overall study findings and caveats: When compared with the clonotypes that were shared by all four sorted-subset donors, the non-shared clonotypes turned out to have lower generation probabilities.

Donation came from healthy HIV-negative adults that had no recent acute infections or vaccinations. The CDR3 is made up of 13 amino acids. CDR1 and CDR2 from the germline V gene are SGHDN and FVKESK. Trimming took off 0 bases at V and 11 bases at J, with 14 bases between the two ends. Methods used by the authors: Junction-only sequences without quality scores were provided by ImmunoSEQ, so filtering was different. Produced via immunoSEQ multiplex PCR; TCRdb's table is partial and in-frame only. V, J and clone size derive from that table, while D and trimming were established from the DNA sequence. Of approximately 2.4 million clones detected, under 97% appear once; the ten largest clones hold about 0.13%.

The source is a man aged 18-30 years in good health. Source material: naive CD4+ T cells sorted from blood. This sample's subset: CD45RA+ positively selected. The genes are TRBV14 and TRBJ2-7; D could derive from TRBD1 or TRBD2 (5 bases each). This chain's CDR3 is CASSQDRGPAKYF. The DNA for the CDR3 is TGTGCCAGCAGCCAAGATAGGGGACCGGCGAAGTACTTC.